A single count supports the clone carrying this T cell receptor (beta chain). Its cognate antigen is unknown. This sample was taken from a study of OX40 agonist ivuxolimab in advanced cancers. At the level of the study: The patients received ivuxolimab by intravenous route every 2 weeks at 0.01 to 10 mg/kg.

V lost 2 bases and J lost 7, with 15 bases in between. This CDR3 has 14 amino acids. CDR1 and CDR2 (germline): GTSNPN, SVGIG (reference sequence). Overall study results and limits: CD4+ T cells averaged fewer expanded clones than CD8+ T cells. At doses 0.1 to 3.0 mg/kg, CD4+ and CD8+ clones expanded. The study found among the lowest clonal expansion in partial responders at 0.1-3.0 mg/kg.

Data came from immunoSEQ multiplex PCR; TCRdb stores just in-frame clones and leaves some out. The sample carries approximately 86,000 clones, roughly 90% recorded once. This TCR derives from an adult with an advanced solid tumor such as melanoma, head and neck, liver or kidney cancer. The sequencing used CD4+ or CD8+ T cells sorted from blood, collected in a trial of the OX40 agonist ivuxolimab. V and J are TRBV30 and TRBJ2-4; D is ambiguous. The CDR3 region is CAWSQDGRANIQYF. CDR3 nucleotides: TGTGCCTGGAGTCAGGACGGCCGGGCGAACATTCAGTACTTC.